This T cell receptor (beta chain) was captured by sequencing in a study of blood T cell repertoires in COVID-19. V lost 3 bases and J lost 0; bases outside the gene matches: 11. Per the germline V gene, CDR1 is MDHEN and CDR2 is SYDVKM. The CDR3 is made up of 19 amino acids. Method: immunoSEQ multiplex PCR; TCRdb's copy keeps in-frame clones and lacks some. The data contain about 220,000 clones, approximately 90% of them seen just once; the ten biggest clones take up roughly 3.7%. A single count supports this clone. The chain has TRBV28 and TRBJ1-4, with 9 positions matching TRBD1. Specimen: PBMCs or T cells enriched from blood (not recorded which). The source is a woman aged 18-29 years in a cohort exposed to, infected with or recovered from COVID-19 (not recorded which). The CDR3 loop is CASSFGTGFPITTNEKLFF. CDR3 nucleotide sequence: TGTGCCAGCAGTTTCGGGACAGGGTTCCCAATCACAACTAATGAAAAACTGTTTTTT. The variable domain in full, completed from reference TRBV28 and TRBJ1-4, reads DVKVTQSSRYLVKRTGEKVFLECVQDMDHENMFWYRQDPGLGLRLIYFSYDVKMKEKGDIPEGYSVSREKKERFSLILESASTNQTSMYLCASSFGTGFPITTNEKLFFGSGTQLSVL.